The source of this T cell receptor beta chain is a study of cytomegalovirus exposure and HLA in healthy donors. Study results and limitations: Reportedly, TCR beta sequences accurately predicted HLA-A and HLA-B alleles in most subjects.

Trimming stripped 0 bases from V and 5 bases from J, with 13 bases between. CDR1 is MNHNS, CDR2 SASEGT, per germline. The CDR3 consists of 15 residues. This clone was seen only a few times. Its antigen remains unknown. Primers included in the PCR were 60 Vbeta and 13 Jbeta primers. Original handling: Per a later analysis, the number of unique TCR beta chains was around 79 million, of which roughly 9.9 million were shared. Sequencing used immunoSEQ multiplex PCR; TCRdb keeps in-frame clones, though not all of them. That table gives V, J and clone size, and the DNA gave D and trimming. The sample has 200,000 to 250,000 clones, 77% seen once.

V and J are TRBV6-1 and TRBJ1-2; no clear D. The clonotype comes from a woman in her sixties or seventies in good health and CMV-seropositive. Sequenced material: PBMCs. CDR3 sequence (DNA): TGTGCCAGCAGTGAAGCGCTGGCAGAATCGTATGGCTACACCTTC. Its translation is CASSEALAESYGYTF.